This T cell receptor beta chain was sequenced in a study of T-cell reconstitution after alpha-beta-depleted transplantation in children. Preparation of the TCRbeta library was carried out with unique molecular identifiers. TCRdb analysed the PCR reads with MiXCR anew, one entry per CDR3 protein. Of just under 550,000 distinct CDR3 sequences in the sample, about 16% were seen once. This clonotype was seen more than once but under ten times. The source is a human donor who donated a stem cell graft to a child with acute lymphoblastic leukemia. The sample consisted of PBMCs from the stem cell graft donor, taken from the stem cell graft.

The DNA for the CDR3 is TGTGCCAGCAGCTCCGGAGGACAAACCTACAATGAGCAGTTCTTC. Protein sequence: CASSSGGQTYNEQFF. V is TRBV9 and J is TRBJ2-1; D may correspond to TRBD1 or TRBD2 (5 bases each). This CDR3 comprises 15 residues. V gave up 4 bases and J gave up 2 bases, with 13 bases separating them. Looked up from germline, CDR1 is SGDLS and CDR2 is YYNGEE. The full variable domain, with the rest looked up from reference TRBV9 and TRBJ2-1, is DSGVTQTPKHLITATGQRVTLRCSPRSGDLSVYWYQQSLDQGLQFLIQYYNGEERAKGNILERFSAQQFPDLHSELNLSSLELGDSALYFCASSSGGQTYNEQFFGPGTRLTVL.